This TCR beta chain was captured by sequencing in a study of CD8 T cells in ankylosing spondylitis. This clonotype has a count of ten or more. Its antigen is unknown. The authors made TCR beta libraries by quantitative 5'-RACE with molecular barcodes. Via MiXCR, TCRdb re-called the 5' RACE reads, giving one row per CDR3 protein. The table has fewer than 350,000 distinct CDR3 sequences, roughly 10% seen once. Study-wide results and limits: Disease-linked clones displayed a CD8+ phenotype and appeared relatively rarely in peripheral blood. Reports say disease-linked clones showed up significantly more in matched ankylosing spondylitis synovial fluid. For ankylosing spondylitis blood, a TCR beta motif of seven to nine highly homologous variants appeared characteristic.

Sequencing input: blood, either unsorted or a sorted T cell fraction (not recorded which). The clonotype was recovered from a female donor with ankylosing spondylitis or in good health (not recorded which).

Here the CDR3 reads CSARDPARLAGGPSTQYF. The CDR3 DNA reads as TGCAGTGCTAGAGATCCGGCCCGACTAGCGGGAGGGCCTTCTACGCAGTATTTT. This rearrangement joins TRBV20-1 to TRBJ2-3; 14 bases are a match to TRBD2. The CDR3 is 18 residues long. Trimming took 0 bases from V and 8 from J; bases not matched to a gene: 13. Germline CDR1 and CDR2: DFQATT and SNEGSKA (reference sequence).